A single sample gave rise to the 19 T cell receptor beta chains below, sequenced in a study of T cells in women clearing cervical HPV infection. The repertoire was sequenced with immunoSEQ multiplex PCR; TCRdb's copy has only in-frame clones and lacks some. Its table records tens of thousands of clones. Sequencing was performed on blood buffy coat. Source of these receptors: a woman aged 18 to 75 with a cervical HPV16 infection that either progressed to CIN3+ or cleared (not recorded which).

Of note for this clone: Coverage ceases 3 residues before the CDR3 finishes, and the germline J gene fills in the end. The V and J genes are TRBV6-4 and TRBJ1-5, with 7 bases identical to TRBD1. This CDR3 contains 19 residues. J was trimmed by 0 bases and V by 0 bases; bases with no gene match: 11. Germline CDR1 and CDR2: MRHNA and SNTAGT. The CDR3 reads CASSDSRDSGTDSNQPQHF. Partial CDR3 DNA: TGTGCCAGCAGTGACTCGAGGGACTCCGGGACAGATAGCAATCAGCCC.

On this clone: The sequenced fragment ends 3 residues before the CDR3 boundary, so the rest is inferred from the germline J gene. V gene TRBV2 combines with J gene TRBJ1-1, with unresolved D. Trimming stripped 3 bases from V and 5 bases from J, with 4 bases between. CDR3 size: 11 residues. From germline, CDR1 is SNHLY and CDR2 FYNNEI. The part of the CDR3 DNA that was read is TGTGCCAGCAGTGAGCGGACTGAA. It specifies CASSERTE. The full-length CDR3 reads as CASSERTEAFF. Full variable domain (outside the CDR3, taken from reference TRBV2 and TRBJ1-1): EPEVTQTPSHQVTQMGQEVILRCVPISNHLYFYWYRQILGQKVEFLVSFYNNEISEKSEIFDDQFSVERPDGSNFTLKIRSTKLEDSAMYFCASSERTEAFFGQGTRLTVV.

On this clone: The read terminates 3 residues before the CDR3 end, so the remaining end is supplied by the germline J gene. The rearrangement links TRBV7-2 to TRBJ2-7; possibly TRBD1 or TRBD2 for D (5 bases each). This CDR3 region has 14 residues. Trimming shortened V by 5 bases and J by 4 bases, and 15 bases separated the two germline ends. The germline gives CDR1 SGHTA, CDR2 FQGNSA. The CDR3 DNA, read in part, is TGTGCCAGCAGCCTACAGAGGGGTGGATACGAG. Translated: CASSLQRGGYE. The entire CDR3 reads CASSLQRGGYEQYF.

CDR3 DNA, as far as it was read: TGCAGTGCGCGACAGTTCTACGAG. It specifies CSARQFYE. The complete CDR3 reads CSARQFYEQYF. V gene TRBV20-1 combines with J gene TRBJ2-7, with a weak D call TRBD1 (5 bases). The observed sequence ends 3 residues before the CDR3 terminus, with the missing tail filled in from the germline J gene. The ends were cut back, 6 bases at V and 3 bases at J, with 9 bases in the middle. Germline assignment: CDR1 DFQATT and CDR2 SNEGSKA (reference sequence). The CDR3 is made up of 11 amino acids.

On this clone: The DNA ends 3 residues before the CDR3 does, and the rest of the CDR3 is filled in from the germline J gene. The chain combines TRBV10-1 with TRBJ2-7, with a tentative D call TRBD2 (6 bases). The CDR3 covers 15 residues. Trimming left V 6 bases short and J 0 bases short, with 15 bases between. Germline V CDR1 and CDR2: WNHNN, SYGVQD (reference sequence). CDR3 in amino acids: CASRWDWGISYEQYF. CDR3 DNA, as far as it was read: TGCGCCAGCAGATGGGACTGGGGGATCTCCTACGAG.

A note on this clone: The read gets to within 3 residues of the CDR3 end, and the germline J gene fills in the rest. The rearrangement uses TRBV7-9 and TRBJ2-4; D not resolved. The V gene's germline CDR1 is SEHNR and CDR2 FQNEAQ (reference sequence). The CDR3 covers 11 residues. The CDR3 sequence is CASSLQDGQYF. The CDR3 bases that were read are TGTGCCAGCAGCTTACAGGATGGT. The full variable domain, with the rest looked up from reference TRBV7-9 and TRBJ2-4, is DTGVSQNPRHKITKRGQNVTFRCDPISEHNRLYWYRQTLGQGPEFLTYFQNEAQLEKSRLLSDRFSAERPKGSFSTLEIQRTEQGDSAMYLCASSLQDGQYFGAGTRLSVL.

A word on this clone: Read data end 3 residues before the CDR3 end; the end is taken from the germline J gene. The chain couples TRBV6-2 or TRBV6-3 to TRBJ1-1, with TRBD1 matching 7 bases. This CDR3 comprises 14 residues. Germline V CDR1 and CDR2: MNHEY, SVGEGT. J was trimmed by 6 bases and V by 5 bases; bases with no gene match: 9. The chain's CDR3 is CASSPTGVIAEAFF. The sequenced part of the CDR3 DNA is TGTGCCAGCAGTCCCACAGGGGTTATCGCTGAA.

Of note for this clone: Read sequence stops 3 residues before the CDR3 end, and the germline J gene provides the missing end. The chain carries TRBV20-1 and TRBJ2-7; a possible D gene is TRBD1 (6 bases). This CDR3 is 15 amino acids long. V gave up 2 bases and J gave up 1 base, with 15 bases separating them. Germline loops: CDR1 DFQATT, CDR2 SNEGSKA (reference sequence). The CDR3 spells CSARRTGTGSYEQYF. The CDR3 DNA, read in part, is TGCAGTGCTAGACGCACAGGGACGGGTTCCTACGAG.

The CDR3 DNA, read in part, is TGTGCCAGCAGTGCCAGGGGGCCCCATGGATCCTACAATGAG. Amino acid sequence: CASSARGPHGSYNE. Given in full, the CDR3 is CASSARGPHGSYNEQFF. This rearrangement joins TRBV2 to TRBJ2-1; 8 bases are a match to TRBD1. The sequenced fragment ends 3 residues before the CDR3 boundary, so the rest is inferred from the germline J gene. Losses at the gene ends were 4 bases for V and 1 base for J; bases not matched to a gene: 9. CDR1 is SNHLY, CDR2 FYNNEI, per germline. The CDR3 extends over 17 amino acids.

Concerning this clone itself: The read is 3 residues too short to cover the CDR3 end, so that end is filled in from the germline J gene. The rearrangement uses TRBV6-2 or TRBV6-3 and TRBJ2-2, with 10 bases aligning to TRBD1. Germline CDR1 reads MNHEY; CDR2 reads SVGEGT. The CDR3 sequence is 14 residues long. The DNA read from the CDR3 is TGTGCCAGCAGACCGGGACAGGGGAGTGAAAAG. It is translated as CASRPGQGSEK. The whole CDR3 is CASRPGQGSEKLFF.

With respect to this clone: Sequencing ends 3 residues short of the CDR3 end; the germline J gene provides the rest. The chain employs TRBV3-1 (or the pseudogene TRBV3-2) and TRBJ2-7; D is uncertain. V gave up 4 bases and J gave up 0 bases, with 4 bases separating them. Germline lookup yields CDR1 LGHDT and CDR2 YNNKEL (reference sequence). The CDR3 loop spans 12 amino acids. The CDR3 bases that were read are TGTGCCAGCAGCCCCGGCTCCTACGAG. Translated, it gives CASSPGSYE. The entire CDR3 sequence reads CASSPGSYEQYF.

As to this clone: The read falls 3 residues short of the CDR3 end, and the missing part is taken from the germline J gene. This chain joins TRBV19 and TRBJ1-5, with 7 bases lining up with TRBD1. This CDR3 region has 14 residues. Trimming removed 5 bases from V and 2 bases from J; junction bases left unmatched: 3. Germline loops: CDR1 LNHDA, CDR2 SQIVND (reference sequence). CDR3 bases read: TGTGCCAGTAGTCCAGGACAGGGCAATCAGCCC. It codes for CASSPGQGNQP. The whole CDR3 sequence reads CASSPGQGNQPQHF.

Notes on this clone: The read comes to an end 3 residues before the CDR3 does, leaving the germline J gene to fill in the end. The chain couples TRBV20-1 to TRBJ2-1, with TRBD1 identical over 11 bases. Trimming cost V 3 bases and J 4 bases; bases outside gene matches: 5. The CDR3 spans 15 residues. CDR1 and CDR2 (germline): DFQATT, SNEGSKA (reference sequence). The CDR3 bases that were read are TGCAGTGCTAGGGGGGGGACAGGGGGTTACAATGAG. This translates into CSARGGTGGYNE. The whole CDR3 reads CSARGGTGGYNEQFF.

Comment on this clone: The read gets to within 3 residues of the CDR3 end, and the germline J gene fills in the rest. The J gene is TRBJ2-3, the V gene TRBV5-1, with 7 bases lining up with TRBD1. CDR1 SGHRS and CDR2 YFSETQ come from the germline V gene. After removal of 2 bases from V and 2 bases from J, the junction contained 5 bases not matched to a gene. CDR3 length equals 15 residues. The CDR3 sequence is CASSFRTGDTDTQYF. The CDR3 bases that were read are TGCGCCAGCAGCTTTCGGACAGGTGACACAGATACG.

The CDR3 protein is CASSQEVKGQGYEKLFF. The part of the CDR3 DNA that was read is TGTGCCAGCAGCCAAGAGGTAAAGGGACAGGGGTATGAAAAA. The V and J genes are TRBV14 and TRBJ1-4; TRBD1 matches 10 bases. The sequence runs out 3 residues before the end of the CDR3; the remainder is reconstructed from the germline J gene. Per germline, CDR1 SGHDN and CDR2 FVKESK. This CDR3 has 17 residues. The junction had 7 bases not matched to a gene; V was cut back by 0 bases and J by 6 bases. The variable domain in full, completed from reference TRBV14 and TRBJ1-4, reads EAGVTQFPSHSVIEKGQTVTLRCDPISGHDNLYWYRRVMGKEIKFLLHFVKESKQDESGMPNNRFLAERTGGTYSTLKVQPAELEDSGVYFCASSQEVKGQGYEKLFFGSGTQLSVL.

Points on this clone: Read coverage stops 3 residues before the CDR3 terminus; the germline J gene supplies the remainder. J is TRBJ2-5 and V is TRBV7-3; a possible D gene is TRBD1 (7 bases). Germline CDR1 is SGHTA and CDR2 is FQGTGA. The CDR3 has 12 amino acids. The CDR3 sequence is CASSLEGATQYF. The CDR3 bases that were read are TGTGCCAGCAGCTTGGAGGGGGCTACC.

Concerning this clone: Mismatch with germline at one junction end may stem from a read error. The read halts 3 residues ahead of the CDR3 end, with the missing end drawn from the germline J gene. The same CDR3 is also encoded by other DNA sequences in this sample. The chain is built from TRBV18 and TRBJ1-2; 7 nucleotides align to TRBD1. This CDR3 has 14 residues. The germline V gene encodes CDR1 KGHSH and CDR2 LQKENI. The covered CDR3 bases are TGTGCCAGCTCGCCAGAGGGGGACAGCTATGGA. Protein sequence: CASSPEGDSYG. In full, the CDR3 reads CASSPEGDSYGYTF. The complete variable domain, with remaining parts taken from reference TRBV18 and TRBJ1-2, reads NAGVMQNPRHLVRRRGQEARLRCSPMKGHSHVYWYRQLPEEGLKFMVYLQKENIIDESGMPKERFSAEFPKEGPSILRIQQVVRGDSAAYFCASSPEGDSYGYTFGSGTRLTVV.

Concerning this clone: With the read ending 3 residues before the CDR3 end, the germline J gene is used to fill in that end. The V and J genes are TRBV2 and TRBJ1-1; D may be TRBD1 (6 bases). The CDR3 length is 11 residues. Germline values: CDR1 SNHLY, CDR2 FYNNEI. CDR3 DNA (partial): TGTGCCAGCGACATGGACAGTTAC. Translating it yields CASDMDSY. The full-length CDR3 reads as CASDMDSYAFF.

As concerns this clone: Read sequence stops 3 residues before the CDR3 end, and the germline J gene provides the missing end. The chain joins TRBV6-2 or TRBV6-3 to TRBJ2-3, with a tentative D call TRBD2 (6 bases). The CDR3 is 14 amino acids. The germline V gene encodes CDR1 MNHEY and CDR2 SVGEGT. V was cut by 6 bases and J by 3 bases, with 13 bases left in between. The CDR3 bases that were read are TGTGCCAGCAGACGACTAGGGCGGACAGATACG. Translating gives CASRRLGRTDT. The whole CDR3 sequence reads CASRRLGRTDTQYF.